This T cell receptor (beta chain) was sequenced during a study of blood T cell repertoires in COVID-19 (dated by TCRdb to 2020 to 2022). In the study overall: Samples covering the acute and convalescent phases of COVID-19 were provided by collaborators in the United States, Italy and Spain. The prospective study material was composed of cDNA or gDNA derived from T cells, B-cell-depleted T cells, or PBMCs. Subjects who had been exposed to COVID-19, were actively infected with it, or had recovered from it provided the deeply sampled blood TCRbeta repertoires that made up the dataset. The repertoires were released in a freely available public database meant as a resource for research on the immune response to SARS-CoV-2. The samples were drawn from the first 160 participants of the ongoing ImmuneRACE study and from more than 1,000 subjects provided by 6 global collaborators. Sample metadata almost always included a de-identified subject ID, COVID-19 status, age in years and sex. Where available, HLA class I and class II types were taken from metadata supplied by the sample provider and were not determined by assay-based typing.

In regard to this clone: This receptor's antigen is unknown. There are no base qualities to consult, and no much larger clone falls within one base.

TCRbeta CDR3 regions were amplified from genomic DNA using the immunoSEQ Assay, a bias-controlled multiplex PCR. The authors processed their data as follows. Within the assay, amplification of reference gene primers was used to estimate how many nucleated cells each sample contained. To quantify the absolute abundance of each unique TCRbeta CDR3 rearrangement, sequence reads were collapsed and filtered. For each sample, productive Simpson clonality was calculated as the square root of Simpson's diversity index across productive rearrangements. TCRdb retrieved this table from immuneACCESS and kept in-frame rearrangements only. Not all clones are present; in checked studies, unresolved V genes account for under half, and no reason is known for the remainder. The V and J calls and clone size come from that table; D and trimming were worked out from the DNA. This sample lists 200,000 to 300,000 clones; 86% were detected once. 2% to 2.5% of the sample is taken by the ten largest.

The CDR1 and CDR2 encoded by the germline V gene are LGHNA and YSLEER. V lost 3 bases and J lost 0 bases; the stretch between them is 11 bases long. From the cysteine through the phenylalanine, the CDR3 covers 16 amino acids. Only the CDR3 region is kept as DNA, spanning 48 bases read in frame from base 1. Results the study describes overall, beyond this receptor: The quantity of clinical and demographic metadata differed by source and by participant and was supplied without curation.

Participants in the prospective study were aged 18 to 89 years, lived in 20 to 30 United States geographic areas, and enrolled through a virtual design. Cohort assignment in the prospective study relied on participant-reported clinical history from a screening survey and a study questionnaire. ImmuneRACE Cohort 3 recovered participants were defined by two consecutive negative NP/OP PCR tests, healthcare professional clearance, or symptom resolution. Each participant in the prospective study had whole blood, serum and a nasopharyngeal or oropharyngeal swab collected by mobile phlebotomists. Prospective study participants could optionally give additional blood draws and questionnaires over an approximately 2-month period. Before DNA extraction, blood samples from the prospective study were shipped at room temperature or frozen.

This receptor chain uses TRBV4-3 and TRBJ1-4, with the D gene not confidently named. Sequencing input: PBMCs or T cells enriched from blood (not recorded which). This receptor was obtained from a woman aged 45-60 years who had recovered from COVID-19. The nucleotide sequence reads TGCGCCAGCAGCCAGGTCCCGGGGACAACTAATGAAAAACTGTTTTTT. Translated, this gives CASSQVPGTTNEKLFF.